Below are 27 T cell receptor beta chains sequenced from a single sample in a study of blood T cell repertoires in COVID-19. Only in-frame clones appear in the TCRdb table, and some are missing; sequencing was by immunoSEQ multiplex PCR. The table records roughly 35,000 clones, around 73% of them present only once. The sequencing input was peripheral blood. The receptors stem from a woman in her sixties with acute or convalescent COVID-19.

The chain combines TRBV19 with TRBJ1-5; D is perhaps TRBD1 (5 bases). CDR1 LNHDA and CDR2 SQIVND come from the germline V gene (reference sequence). Trimming removed 5 bases from V and 6 bases from J, with 14 bases in between. The CDR3 runs 14 residues. In nucleotides, the CDR3 is TGTGCCAGTAGTCCCACAGGTAGCGGTCAGCCCCAGCATTTT. Protein: CASSPTGSGQPQHF.

The rearrangement joins TRBV11-2 to TRBJ2-7, with D unresolved. CDR1 SGHAT and CDR2 FQNNGV come from the germline V gene. This CDR3 has 12 amino acids. V gave up 0 bases and J gave up 10 bases, with 10 bases separating them. The CDR3 reads CASSLDRVFQYF. In nucleotides, the CDR3 is TGTGCCAGCAGCTTAGATCGGGTGTTCCAGTACTTC.

The chain links TRBV9 to TRBJ2-3; possibly TRBD2 for D (6 bases). The V gene's germline CDR1 is SGDLS and CDR2 YYNGEE. This CDR3 region has 16 residues. Trimming cost V 4 bases and J 5 bases, with 20 bases left between them. The CDR3 DNA sequence: TGTGCCAGCAGCCCGCGGGGCAACGTATTATTAGATACGCAGTATTTT. Protein product: CASSPRGNVLLDTQYF.

The chain employs TRBV25-1 and TRBJ1-2; D may be TRBD1 (6 bases). This CDR3 has 12 amino acids. Germline values: CDR1 MGHDK, CDR2 SYGVNS. Trimming cost V 11 bases and J 2 bases, with 12 bases left between them. The CDR3 DNA follows: TGTGCCTCTGAGCAGGGGAACTATGGCTACACCTTC. This gives the protein CASEQGNYGYTF.

This clone was picked up a small number of times. The rearrangement uses TRBV18 and TRBJ2-7; weak D call: TRBD1 (5 bases). V lost 6 bases to trimming and J lost 7 bases, with 16 bases between them. CDR3 size: 13 residues. Per germline, CDR1 KGHSH and CDR2 LQKENI. The CDR3 spells CASSQGPHREQYF. The DNA for the CDR3 is TGTGCCAGCTCGCAGGGTCCGCATAGGGAGCAGTACTTC.

The chain couples TRBV6-5 to TRBJ1-1; D may be TRBD1 (5 bases). There are 12 residues in the CDR3. CDR1 is MNHEY, CDR2 SVGAGI, per germline. With 7 bases removed from V and 7 bases from J, the gap between germline ends came to 13 bases. The CDR3 loop reads CASTGGNLEAFF. CDR3 in DNA: TGTGCCAGCACGGGGGGGAATCTTGAAGCTTTCTTT.

This chain joins TRBV5-5 and TRBJ2-2; TRBD1 matches 7 bases. After removal of 4 bases from V and 0 bases from J, the junction contained 6 bases not matched to a gene. The germline V gene encodes CDR1 SGHKS and CDR2 YYEKEE (reference sequence). The CDR3 is made up of 16 amino acids. The CDR3 DNA reads as TGTGCCAGCAGCGCCACAGGGGCCTCGAACACCGGGGAGCTGTTTTTT. As protein: CASSATGASNTGELFF. Filled out from reference TRBV5-5 and TRBJ2-2, the complete variable domain reads DAGVTQSPTHLIKTRGQQVTLRCSPISGHKSVSWYQQVLGQGPQFIFQYYEKEERGRGNFPDRFSARQFPNYSSELNVNALLLGDSALYLCASSATGASNTGELFFGEGSRLTVL.

The chain couples TRBV7-2 to TRBJ1-6; the D is unclear. In germline, CDR1 is SGHTA, CDR2 FQGNSA. Trimming removed 3 bases from V and 5 bases from J, with 8 bases in between. The CDR3 consists of 14 residues. CDR3: CASSFSTDNSPLHF. In DNA form, the CDR3 reads TGTGCCAGCAGCTTTTCTACAGATAATTCACCCCTCCACTTT.

The chain carries TRBV10-2 and TRBJ2-5; 11 nucleotides line up with TRBD1. CDR1 and CDR2 (germline): WSHSY, SAAADI. With V trimmed by 2 bases and J by 3 bases, 8 bases remained unmatched. This CDR3 is 17 amino acids long. CDR3 residues: CASSETAGQGGEETQYF. CDR3 coding DNA: TGCGCCAGCAGTGAGACAGCGGGACAGGGGGGAGAAGAGACCCAGTACTTC.

CDR3 amino acids: CASSPGGARETQYF. DNA of the CDR3: TGTGCCAGTAGTCCCGGGGGGGCGCGAGAGACCCAGTACTTC. V usage is TRBV19 and J usage is TRBJ2-5; 8 bases are shared with TRBD2. V lost 5 bases to trimming and J lost 4 bases; unmatched junction nucleotides: 6. Germline values: CDR1 LNHDA, CDR2 SQIVND (reference sequence). The CDR3 extends over 14 amino acids.

This clone showed up just a few times. The chain joins TRBV7-7 to TRBJ2-1; 9 nucleotides agree with TRBD2. The CDR3 is made up of 17 amino acids. J was trimmed by 5 bases and V by 5 bases; bases with no gene match: 13. Germline V lookup: CDR1 SSHAT, CDR2 FNYEAQ (reference sequence). CDR3 in DNA: TGTGCCAGCAGCCCCCGGGGCGTAGCGGGGGTCAACAATGAGCAGTTCTTC. Encoded protein: CASSPRGVAGVNNEQFF.

The chain has TRBV28 and TRBJ2-7; D perhaps matches TRBD2 (6 bases). V was shortened by 10 bases and J by 2 bases, with 15 bases between the two germline ends. The CDR3 is 13 residues long. CDR1 is MDHEN and CDR2 is SYDVKM in the germline V gene. CDR3 sequence reads: CATWRDGAYEQYF. The CDR3 bases are TGTGCCACCTGGCGGGACGGAGCCTACGAGCAGTACTTC.

The J gene is TRBJ2-1, the V gene TRBV3-1 (or the pseudogene TRBV3-2), with 7 bases matching TRBD2. Germline V lookup: CDR1 LGHDT, CDR2 YNNKEL (reference sequence). This CDR3 is built from 19 residues. The V segment lost 0 bases and the J segment 0 bases; nucleotides outside the gene matches: 11. CDR3 sequence: CASSQDGARGGGSYNEQFF. CDR3 nucleotide sequence: TGTGCCAGCAGCCAAGATGGGGCTAGGGGCGGGGGCTCCTACAATGAGCAGTTCTTC.

The count of this clone is one. The gene calls are TRBV5-4 and TRBJ1-3; TRBD1 agrees at 9 bases. The germline V gene encodes CDR1 SGHNT and CDR2 YYREEE (reference sequence). V shed 3 bases and J 4 bases; nucleotides not matched to a gene: 8. The CDR3 spans 16 residues. CDR3 loop: CASSSPGQGTGNTIYF. The CDR3 bases are TGTGCCAGCAGCTCACCGGGACAGGGAACCGGAAACACCATATATTTT.

The rearrangement links TRBV11-1 to TRBJ2-7; the D gene is possibly TRBD2 (5 bases). This CDR3 region has 13 residues. Trimming cost V 1 base and J 6 bases, with 10 bases left between them. Germline assignment: CDR1 SGHAT and CDR2 FQDESV (reference sequence). CDR3 sequence reads: CASSLGLATEQYF. DNA for the CDR3: TGTGCCAGCAGCTTAGGGCTAGCCACCGAGCAGTACTTC.

The chain carries TRBV6-1 and TRBJ1-5; D is uncertain. Between the trimmed V and J ends, which lost 3 bases and 0 bases, there was a span of 9 bases. Germline V gene lookup returns CDR1 MNHNS and CDR2 SASEGT. The CDR3 is 15 residues long. CDR3 sequence (DNA): TGTGCCAGCAGTGATTCTGTTTATAGCAATCAGCCCCAGCATTTT. It encodes CASSDSVYSNQPQHF.

The V gene is TRBV10-2, the J gene TRBJ1-2; D ambiguous. This CDR3 spans 12 amino acids. Germline V gene sequence: CDR1 WSHSY, CDR2 SAAADI. Between the trimmed V and J ends, which lost 3 bases and 14 bases, there was a span of 16 bases. CDR3 bases: TGCGCCAGCAGTGAAGGGAGCAGCCGTGAAACCTTC. It yields the protein CASSEGSSRETF.

The chain has TRBV6-4 and TRBJ2-3; 10 bases are a match to TRBD2. The trim removed 0 bases at V and 5 bases at J, leaving 5 bases unmatched. This CDR3 is built from 16 residues. Germline loops: CDR1 MRHNA, CDR2 SNTAGT. DNA of the CDR3: TGTGCCAGCAGTGACTCAAGCGGGGGGGCGAAAGATACGCAGTATTTT. Its translation is CASSDSSGGAKDTQYF.

The V call is TRBV2, the J call TRBJ1-6, with 7 bases that match TRBD1. The CDR3 extends over 14 amino acids. Germline V gene sequence: CDR1 SNHLY, CDR2 FYNNEI. V was pared by 4 bases and J by 13 bases, with 10 bases of the junction left unmatched. The CDR3 protein is CASSAGTDPSPLHF. DNA for the CDR3: TGTGCCAGCAGTGCAGGGACAGACCCTTCGCCCCTCCACTTT.

V gene TRBV10-3 combines with J gene TRBJ1-2; a weak D match, TRBD1 (6 bases). Between the trimmed V and J ends, which lost 2 bases and 5 bases, there was a span of 12 bases. CDR1 and CDR2 from the germline V gene are ENHRY and SYGVKD. The CDR3 consists of 14 residues. CDR3 loop: CAISEGQSEYGYTF. The CDR3 nucleotides read TGTGCCATCAGTGAGGGACAGTCTGAATATGGCTACACCTTC.

This clone showed up just once. The V gene is TRBV12-5, the J gene TRBJ2-3, with 9 bases aligning to TRBD2. The CDR3 is made up of 15 amino acids. V shed 2 bases, J shed 4 bases, and the junction held 4 bases outside the gene matches. Germline V gives CDR1 LGHNT, CDR2 FRNRAP. In nucleotides, the CDR3 is TGTGCTAGTGGTTTGACGCGGGGGGGGGCAGATACGCAGTATTTT. It is translated as CASGLTRGGADTQYF.

The V gene is TRBV5-1, the J gene TRBJ1-4, with a tentative D call TRBD1 (5 bases). V gave up 0 bases and J gave up 7 bases, with 13 bases separating them. The CDR3 runs 15 residues. CDR1 and CDR2 from the germline V gene are SGHRS and YFSETQ. CDR3 loop: CASSLEVGGGEKLFF. The CDR3 region has the DNA TGCGCCAGCAGCTTGGAGGTGGGGGGAGGTGAAAAACTGTTTTTT.

The gene calls are TRBV14 and TRBJ2-1; TRBD2 matches 12 bases. CDR1 is SGHDN, CDR2 FVKESK, per germline. The CDR3 spans 15 residues. The junction had 4 bases not matched to a gene; V was cut back by 6 bases and J by 4 bases. CDR3 nucleotides: TGTGCCAGCAGTCTTCTAGCGGGGGGGTACAATGAGCAGTTCTTC. It encodes CASSLLAGGYNEQFF.

The chain has TRBV10-3 and TRBJ2-7; 8 nucleotides agree with TRBD1. Losses at the gene ends were 2 bases for V and 6 bases for J; bases not matched to a gene: 3. Germline CDR1 reads ENHRY; CDR2 reads SYGVKD. The CDR3 contains 13 residues. The CDR3, as DNA: TGTGCCATCAGTGAGGGACAGGGCGGCGAGCAGTACTTC. Encoded protein: CAISEGQGGEQYF.

This chain joins TRBV30 and TRBJ1-2; a weak D match, TRBD1 (6 bases). This CDR3 comprises 14 residues. V was cut by 0 bases and J by 4 bases, with 12 bases left in between. CDR1 and CDR2 from the germline V gene are GTSNPN and SVGIG (reference sequence). The CDR3 protein is CAWSVTGTFYGYTF. The DNA of the CDR3 is TGTGCCTGGAGTGTAACCGGGACATTCTATGGCTACACCTTC.

In this sample, this clone turned up a few times. The V call is TRBV19, the J call TRBJ1-4, with 12 nucleotides matching TRBD1. The CDR3 runs 19 residues. V shed 9 bases and J 8 bases; nucleotides not matched to a gene: 22. CDR1 and CDR2 from the germline V gene are LNHDA and SQIVND (reference sequence). The CDR3 reads CASPLTDRDRGRSEEKLFF. The CDR3, as DNA: TGTGCCAGCCCCCTAACTGACCGGGACAGGGGGCGTTCGGAGGAAAAACTGTTTTTT.

The chain employs TRBV3-1 (or the pseudogene TRBV3-2) and TRBJ1-6, with D maybe TRBD1 (5 bases). The CDR3 has 16 amino acids. The V gene lost 0 bases and the J gene lost 6 bases, with 12 bases spanning the gap. In germline, CDR1 is LGHDT, CDR2 YNNKEL (reference sequence). The DNA for the CDR3 is TGTGCCAGCAGCCAAGAAGGGCAGGGAGGTAATTCACCCCTCCACTTT. Translation: CASSQEGQGGNSPLHF.